These T cell receptor beta chains were read from a single sample in a study of T cells in Graves' hyperthyroidism and ophthalmopathy. One entry per CDR3 protein results from TCRdb running MiXCR on the multiplex PCR reads. The sample consists of about 610,000 distinct CDR3 sequences, approximately 14% of them appearing once. Sequencing was performed on blood. These TCRs come from a woman in her 40s with Graves' ophthalmopathy. CDR3s leave out the opening cysteine and the closing phenylalanine or tryptophan.

v_gene: TRBV15; CDR3aa: ATSSPRRAPGTGELF
v_gene: TRBV25-1; CDR3aa: ASSEFGGSGSFTGELF
v_gene: TRBV19; CDR3aa: ASSSLLDSGETQH
v_gene: TRBV12-3/TRBV12-4; CDR3aa: ASSLNEGSGANVLT
v_gene: TRBV28; CDR3aa: ASSFGLLQGGYT
v_gene: TRBV6-1; CDR3aa: ASPPPWANTGELF
v_gene: TRBV30; CDR3aa: AWSVGSGSAYEQY
v_gene: TRBV9; CDR3aa: ASSLTNGFSSGNTIY
v_gene: TRBV6-1; CDR3aa: VTGRGMNTEAF
v_gene: TRBV27; CDR3aa: ASSSYRGPMNTEAF
v_gene: TRBV30; CDR3aa: AWSEQRDLSLDEQY
v_gene: TRBV13; CDR3aa: ASSTGTSSYEQC
v_gene: TRBV7-2; CDR3aa: ASSLRQGSGQAF
v_gene: TRBV11-2; CDR3aa: ASSLRYGTGTGGYT
v_gene: TRBV20-1; CDR3aa: SAKEAVMNTEAF
v_gene: TRBV12-3/TRBV12-4; CDR3aa: ASTRGATGELF
v_gene: TRBV4-1; CDR3aa: ASSQAGFLTGELF
v_gene: TRBV6-5; CDR3aa: ASSYWGSTEAF
v_gene: TRBV28; CDR3aa: ASSVGTAQTSQAF
v_gene: TRBV4-2; CDR3aa: ASSQTGQEQTQY
v_gene: TRBV12-3/TRBV12-4; CDR3aa: ASSARDAVNTEAF
v_gene: TRBV28; CDR3aa: ASSSEILEGNSNQPQH
v_gene: TRBV20-1; CDR3aa: SAPPGGTHQETQY
v_gene: TRBV28; CDR3aa: ASKTISGANVLT
v_gene: TRBV20-1; CDR3aa: SASKPVLETQY
v_gene: TRBV12-3/TRBV12-4; CDR3aa: ASSFGGVEYEQY
v_gene: TRBV7-2; CDR3aa: ASSSRAGTSGIYEQY
v_gene: TRBV6-5; CDR3aa: ASSYLGSRARTYEQY
v_gene: TRBV6-5; CDR3aa: ASSYIAGGDFEQY
v_gene: TRBV6-4; CDR3aa: ASSPFPPWTSSAETQY
v_gene: TRBV2; CDR3aa: ASSEGAAIY
v_gene: TRBV4-2; CDR3aa: ASSQDPDGAGGYT
v_gene: TRBV7-8; CDR3aa: ASSLGSGMSGELF
v_gene: TRBV6-2/TRBV6-3; CDR3aa: ASSTGQGLQETQY
v_gene: TRBV11-3; CDR3aa: ASKTDSGANVLT
v_gene: TRBV7-2; CDR3aa: ASSQTSGVTEAF
v_gene: TRBV3-1; CDR3aa: ASSQAVATQETQY
v_gene: TRBV6-2/TRBV6-3; CDR3aa: ASSYVVDSNQPQH
v_gene: TRBV5-5; CDR3aa: ASSLWVGGGQPQH
v_gene: TRBV12-3/TRBV12-4; CDR3aa: ASSLDRGGNTEAF